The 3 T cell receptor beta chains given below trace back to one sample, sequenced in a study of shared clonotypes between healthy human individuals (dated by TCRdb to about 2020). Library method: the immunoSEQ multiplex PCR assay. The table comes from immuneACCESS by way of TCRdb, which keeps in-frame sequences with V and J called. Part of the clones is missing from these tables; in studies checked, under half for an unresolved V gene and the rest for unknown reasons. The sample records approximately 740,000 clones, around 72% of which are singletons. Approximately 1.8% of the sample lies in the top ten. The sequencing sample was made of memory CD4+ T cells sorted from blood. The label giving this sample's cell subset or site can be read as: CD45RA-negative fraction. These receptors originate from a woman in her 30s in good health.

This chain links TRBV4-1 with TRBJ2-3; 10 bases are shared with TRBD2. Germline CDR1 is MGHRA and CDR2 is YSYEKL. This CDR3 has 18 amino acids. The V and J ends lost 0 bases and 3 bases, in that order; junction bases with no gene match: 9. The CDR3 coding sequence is TGCGCCAGCAGCCAAGAGGCGCTAGCGGGAGTATCGACAGATACGCAGTATTTT. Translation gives CASSQEALAGVSTDTQYF.

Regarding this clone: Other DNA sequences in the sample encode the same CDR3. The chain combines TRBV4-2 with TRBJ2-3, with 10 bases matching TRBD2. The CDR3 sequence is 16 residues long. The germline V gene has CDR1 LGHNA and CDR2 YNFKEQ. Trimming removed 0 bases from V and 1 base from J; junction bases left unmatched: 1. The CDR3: CASSQDLAGGTDTQYF. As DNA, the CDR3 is TGTGCCAGCAGCCAAGATCTAGCGGGAGGCACAGATACGCAGTATTTT.

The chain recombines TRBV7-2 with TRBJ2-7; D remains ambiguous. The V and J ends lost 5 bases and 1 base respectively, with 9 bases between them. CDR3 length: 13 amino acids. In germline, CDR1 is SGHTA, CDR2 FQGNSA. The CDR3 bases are TGTGCCAGCAGCAAACGACGGTCCTACGAGCAGTACTTC. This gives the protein CASSKRRSYEQYF.